The T cell receptor (beta chain) under discussion was sequenced for a study of T cell responses to AZD1222 COVID-19 vaccine. The germline CDR1 and CDR2 sequences are SGHDN and FVKESK. This CDR3 is 17 amino acids long. Study results and limitations: Increases in Spike-specific TCR breadth and depth were seen after two AZD1222 doses.

Method: immunoSEQ multiplex PCR; TCRdb's copy keeps in-frame clones and lacks some. The sample yields 150,000 to 200,000 clones, about 92% seen once. In the case of this clone: Antigen unknown. This could be a read error, since a much larger clone is one nucleotide away.

This chain joins TRBV14 and TRBJ1-1; 11 nucleotides match TRBD1. This sample comprised peripheral blood, obtained on day 0 of AZD1222 vaccination. This sequence originates from an adult in good health. The CDR3 loop reads CASSQEGWTGGRTEVFF. The CDR3 nucleotides are TGTGCCAGCAGCCAAGAAGGGTGGACAGGGGGCCGAACTGAAGTTTTCTTT.